These T cell receptor beta chains were read from a single sample in a study of CD8+ T cells in alopecia areata. Assay: immunoSEQ multiplex PCR; the TCRdb copy retains only in-frame clones and omits some. The data show approximately 210,000 clones, about three fifths seen once. The source material was CD4+ T cells sorted from blood, sampled at approximately week 50, from a patient treated with tofacitinib. The source of these receptors is a human donor with alopecia areata. The CDR3 runs from the conserved cysteine through the conserved F or W. The D gene is left open where the match is weak. Size is stated for part of the rows, as once, few or many counts, or as a class when the clone is expanded.

v_gene: TRBV9; abundance: NA; d_gene: NA; j_gene: TRBJ1-1; CDR3aa: CASSVVDRNTEAFF; CDR3nt: TGTGCCAGCAGCGTAGTGGATAGGAACACTGAAGCTTTCTTT
v_gene: TRBV30; abundance: NA; d_gene: NA; j_gene: TRBJ1-2; CDR3aa: CAWSVGTSGYTF; CDR3nt: TGTGCCTGGAGTGTCGGGACATCTGGCTACACCTTC
v_gene: TRBV5-1; abundance: once; d_gene: TRBD1; j_gene: TRBJ2-7; CDR3aa: CASSSRTGVSEQYF; CDR3nt: TGCGCCAGCAGCTCGCGGACAGGGGTATCCGAGCAGTACTTC
v_gene: TRBV7-2; abundance: NA; d_gene: NA; j_gene: TRBJ1-2; CDR3aa: CASRVDLMATRGYTF; CDR3nt: TGTGCCAGCAGAGTAGATCTTATGGCTACAAGGGGCTACACCTTC
v_gene: TRBV30; abundance: NA; d_gene: NA; j_gene: TRBJ1-1; CDR3aa: CAWIRSEAFF; CDR3nt: TGTGCCTGGATACGGTCTGAAGCTTTCTTT
v_gene: TRBV5-4; abundance: NA; d_gene: NA; j_gene: TRBJ1-1; CDR3aa: CASSFEGMNTEAFF; CDR3nt: TGTGCCAGCAGCTTTGAGGGGATGAACACTGAAGCTTTCTTT
v_gene: TRBV30; abundance: NA; d_gene: NA; j_gene: TRBJ2-1; CDR3aa: CAWSVPPRDEQFF; CDR3nt: TGTGCCTGGAGTGTACCCCCCCGTGATGAGCAGTTCTTC
v_gene: TRBV30; abundance: NA; d_gene: NA; j_gene: TRBJ1-1; CDR3aa: CAWSHGSTEAFF; CDR3nt: TGTGCCTGGAGCCACGGGAGCACTGAAGCTTTCTTT
v_gene: TRBV9; abundance: NA; d_gene: NA; j_gene: TRBJ2-1; CDR3aa: CASSVGGFGLYEQFF; CDR3nt: TGTGCCAGCAGCGTAGGAGGGTTCGGTCTGTATGAGCAGTTCTTC
v_gene: TRBV19; abundance: few; d_gene: NA; j_gene: TRBJ2-3; CDR3aa: CASGAQNAIDTQYF; CDR3nt: TGTGCCAGTGGGGCGCAGAACGCAATAGATACGCAGTATTTT
v_gene: TRBV7-9; abundance: NA; d_gene: NA; j_gene: TRBJ1-1; CDR3aa: CASSLDAGMGTEAFF; CDR3nt: TGTGCCAGCAGCTTAGACGCGGGAATGGGCACTGAAGCTTTCTTT
v_gene: TRBV6-5; abundance: NA; d_gene: TRBD1; j_gene: TRBJ1-5; CDR3aa: CASSFRGDSNQPQHF; CDR3nt: TGTGCCAGCAGCTTCAGGGGGGACAGCAATCAGCCCCAGCATTTT
v_gene: TRBV29-1; abundance: few; d_gene: NA; j_gene: TRBJ1-5; CDR3aa: CSAAEGHGNQPQHF; CDR3nt: TGCAGCGCCGCAGAGGGGCACGGCAATCAGCCCCAGCATTTT
v_gene: TRBV29-1; abundance: once; d_gene: NA; j_gene: TRBJ2-7; CDR3aa: CSVEGLSYEQYF; CDR3nt: TGCAGCGTTGAAGGTCTCTCCTACGAGCAGTACTTC
v_gene: TRBV11-2; abundance: NA; d_gene: NA; j_gene: TRBJ2-7; CDR3aa: CASSLAGVPSYEQYF; CDR3nt: TGTGCCAGCAGCTTAGCGGGCGTCCCCTCCTACGAGCAGTACTTC
v_gene: TRBV19; abundance: NA; d_gene: NA; j_gene: TRBJ2-3; CDR3aa: CASSIDPVRRDTQYF; CDR3nt: TGTGCCAGTAGTATAGATCCCGTTAGAAGAGATACGCAGTATTTT
v_gene: TRBV30; abundance: NA; d_gene: NA; j_gene: TRBJ1-5; CDR3aa: CAWSAGTGRNQPQHF; CDR3nt: TGTGCCTGGAGTGCCGGCACAGGGCGCAATCAGCCCCAGCATTTT
v_gene: TRBV30; abundance: NA; d_gene: NA; j_gene: TRBJ1-1; CDR3aa: CAWSSGAGDEAFF; CDR3nt: TGTGCCTGGAGTTCAGGGGCTGGCGATGAAGCTTTCTTT
v_gene: TRBV14; abundance: NA; d_gene: NA; j_gene: TRBJ1-1; CDR3aa: CASSRTGMNTEAFF; CDR3nt: TGTGCCAGCAGCCGTACAGGGATGAACACTGAAGCTTTCTTT
v_gene: TRBV10-3; abundance: NA; d_gene: TRBD2; j_gene: TRBJ2-3; CDR3aa: CATERGGTDTQYF; CDR3nt: TGTGCCACGGAGCGGGGTGGCACAGATACGCAGTATTTT
v_gene: TRBV6-5; abundance: NA; d_gene: NA; j_gene: TRBJ2-7; CDR3aa: CASSSSLGSHEQYF; CDR3nt: TGTGCCAGCAGTTCTTCCCTGGGTTCCCACGAGCAGTACTTC
v_gene: TRBV7-9; abundance: few; d_gene: NA; j_gene: TRBJ2-1; CDR3aa: CASSLEVRTPTYNEQFF; CDR3nt: TGTGCCAGCAGCTTAGAGGTCCGGACGCCTACCTACAATGAGCAGTTCTTC
v_gene: TRBV29-1; abundance: NA; d_gene: TRBD1; j_gene: TRBJ1-2; CDR3aa: CSVWDRGDYTF; CDR3nt: TGCAGCGTATGGGACAGGGGAGACTACACCTTC
v_gene: TRBV9; abundance: NA; d_gene: NA; j_gene: TRBJ2-7; CDR3aa: CASSQRQWGYEQYF; CDR3nt: TGTGCCAGCAGCCAGCGACAGTGGGGCTACGAGCAGTACTTC
v_gene: TRBV29-1; abundance: few; d_gene: NA; j_gene: TRBJ2-6; CDR3aa: CSAQESGANVLTF; CDR3nt: TGCAGCGCTCAGGAGTCTGGGGCCAACGTCCTGACTTTC
v_gene: TRBV15; abundance: NA; d_gene: TRBD2; j_gene: TRBJ2-5; CDR3aa: CATSRTSGQETQYF; CDR3nt: TGTGCCACCAGCCGGACTAGCGGACAAGAGACCCAGTACTTC
v_gene: TRBV5-6; abundance: NA; d_gene: NA; j_gene: TRBJ1-1; CDR3aa: CASSDPTAGSSTEAFF; CDR3nt: TGTGCCAGCAGCGACCCGACAGCGGGGAGCTCCACTGAAGCTTTCTTT
v_gene: TRBV28; abundance: NA; d_gene: NA; j_gene: TRBJ1-3; CDR3aa: CASSPHTTGNTIYF; CDR3nt: TGTGCCAGCAGTCCACACACAACTGGAAACACCATATATTTT
v_gene: TRBV4-3; abundance: NA; d_gene: NA; j_gene: TRBJ1-2; CDR3aa: CASSQDLRGSYYGYTF; CDR3nt: TGCGCCAGCAGCCAAGATCTCCGGGGCTCCTACTATGGCTACACCTTC
v_gene: TRBV19; abundance: NA; d_gene: NA; j_gene: TRBJ2-1; CDR3aa: CASSIDKQGIGEQFF; CDR3nt: TGTGCCAGTAGTATAGACAAACAGGGTATCGGTGAGCAGTTCTTC
v_gene: TRBV6-5; abundance: few; d_gene: NA; j_gene: TRBJ1-2; CDR3aa: CASRGKGGYTF; CDR3nt: TGTGCCAGCAGGGGGAAGGGGGGCTACACCTTC
v_gene: TRBV11-2; abundance: NA; d_gene: NA; j_gene: TRBJ2-1; CDR3aa: CASSPGSREQFF; CDR3nt: TGTGCCAGCAGCCCGGGATCACGGGAGCAGTTCTTC
v_gene: TRBV6-5; abundance: few; d_gene: NA; j_gene: TRBJ2-7; CDR3aa: CASSSSSYEQYF; CDR3nt: TGTGCCAGCAGTTCTTCCTCCTACGAGCAGTACTTC
v_gene: TRBV2; abundance: NA; d_gene: NA; j_gene: TRBJ1-1; CDR3aa: CASGKNEAFF; CDR3nt: TGTGCCAGCGGCAAAAATGAAGCTTTCTTT
v_gene: TRBV18; abundance: NA; d_gene: NA; j_gene: TRBJ1-2; CDR3aa: CASSPGAAGGYGYTF; CDR3nt: TGTGCCAGCTCACCCGGGGCGGCCGGAGGCTATGGCTACACCTTC
v_gene: TRBV6-5; abundance: NA; d_gene: NA; j_gene: TRBJ1-1; CDR3aa: CASSYRGNTEAFF; CDR3nt: TGTGCCAGCAGTTACAGGGGGAACACTGAAGCTTTCTTT
v_gene: TRBV29-1; abundance: NA; d_gene: NA; j_gene: TRBJ2-7; CDR3aa: CSVRGQLHSYEQYF; CDR3nt: TGCAGCGTTCGCGGACAGCTACATTCCTACGAGCAGTACTTC
v_gene: TRBV7-2; abundance: NA; d_gene: TRBD1; j_gene: TRBJ2-7; CDR3aa: CASSRYGQAYEQYF; CDR3nt: TGTGCCAGCAGCCGTTATGGACAGGCCTACGAGCAGTACTTC
v_gene: TRBV30; abundance: NA; d_gene: NA; j_gene: TRBJ1-1; CDR3aa: CAWSTGPLATEAFF; CDR3nt: TGTGCCTGGAGTACAGGACCGTTGGCCACTGAAGCTTTCTTT
v_gene: TRBV29-1; abundance: NA; d_gene: TRBD1; j_gene: TRBJ1-5; CDR3aa: CSAQGQVGQPQHF; CDR3nt: TGCAGCGCCCAGGGACAGGTTGGTCAGCCCCAGCATTTT
v_gene: TRBV30; abundance: few; d_gene: NA; j_gene: TRBJ2-7; CDR3aa: CAWSHLGQGVYEQYF; CDR3nt: TGTGCCTGGAGTCACCTGGGTCAGGGTGTTTACGAGCAGTACTTC
v_gene: TRBV12-5; abundance: NA; d_gene: TRBD1; j_gene: TRBJ1-6; CDR3aa: CASGPEGAHTYNSPLHF; CDR3nt: TGTGCTAGTGGTCCTGAGGGGGCGCACACCTATAATTCACCCCTCCACTTT
v_gene: TRBV4-3; abundance: NA; d_gene: NA; j_gene: TRBJ2-3; CDR3aa: CASSQDGTGPDTQYF; CDR3nt: TGCGCCAGCAGCCAAGATGGCACCGGCCCAGATACGCAGTATTTT
v_gene: TRBV30; abundance: NA; d_gene: NA; j_gene: TRBJ2-2; CDR3aa: CAWSGLGGVGELFF; CDR3nt: TGTGCCTGGAGTGGCCTAGGCGGAGTCGGGGAGCTGTTTTTT
v_gene: TRBV6-6; abundance: NA; d_gene: NA; j_gene: TRBJ1-5; CDR3aa: CASSYAGSGQPQHF; CDR3nt: TGTGCCAGCAGTTACGCAGGGAGCGGTCAGCCCCAGCATTTT
v_gene: TRBV27; abundance: NA; d_gene: TRBD1; j_gene: TRBJ1-5; CDR3aa: CASSGGTGNNQPQHF; CDR3nt: TGTGCCAGCAGTGGAGGGACAGGAAACAATCAGCCCCAGCATTTT
v_gene: TRBV4-3; abundance: few; d_gene: NA; j_gene: TRBJ2-7; CDR3aa: CASSQDLGSGSSYEQYF; CDR3nt: TGCGCCAGCAGCCAAGATTTGGGCAGCGGAAGCTCCTACGAGCAGTACTTC
v_gene: TRBV11-2; abundance: NA; d_gene: NA; j_gene: TRBJ1-6; CDR3aa: CASSSNSPLHF; CDR3nt: TGTGCCAGCAGCTCGAATTCACCCCTCCACTTT
v_gene: TRBV29-1; abundance: NA; d_gene: TRBD1; j_gene: TRBJ2-6; CDR3aa: CSVARDRGRLRGSGANVLTF; CDR3nt: TGCAGCGTGGCCCGGGACAGGGGGCGCCTCAGGGGCTCTGGGGCCAACGTCCTGACTTTC